The 28 T cell receptor beta chains below were found in one sample sequenced in a study of cytomegalovirus exposure and HLA in healthy donors. The primer mix had 60 Vbeta and 13 Jbeta primers. Sequencing used immunoSEQ multiplex PCR; TCRdb keeps in-frame clones, though not all of them. The sample includes 110,000 to 150,000 clones, under 80% of them seen just once. Material: PBMCs. The receptors originated from a man younger than 35 in good health and CMV-seropositive.

This chain links TRBV7-3 with TRBJ2-1, with 8 bases lining up with TRBD2. With V trimmed by 5 bases and J by 8 bases, 11 bases remained unmatched. Germline CDR1 reads SGHTA; CDR2 reads FQGTGA. The CDR3 runs to 15 residues. CDR3 region: CASSPRGSGKDEQFF. In DNA, the CDR3 is TGTGCCAGCAGCCCCCGGGGTAGCGGGAAGGATGAGCAGTTCTTC.

This chain connects TRBV10-1 to TRBJ2-1, with D perhaps TRBD1 (5 bases). The CDR3 loop spans 15 amino acids. Trimming removed 0 bases at V and 8 bases at J, with 14 bases between. CDR1 and CDR2 from the germline V gene are WNHNN and SYGVQD (reference sequence). The CDR3 DNA sequence: TGCGCCAGCAGTGAGTCCTTCCAGGGAATCGATGAGCAGTTCTTC. Its protein is CASSESFQGIDEQFF.

This clone was seen once. The chain is built from TRBV6-5 and TRBJ2-7, with 12 bases identical to TRBD2. Germline CDR1 is MNHEY and CDR2 is SVGAGI. After removal of 4 bases from V and 2 bases from J, the junction contained 3 bases not matched to a gene. The CDR3 is 15 amino acids. The DNA of the CDR3 is TGTGCCAGCAGTTCGCTAGCGGGGGGGCCCTACGAGCAGTACTTC. It yields the protein CASSSLAGGPYEQYF.

Only a few counts were recorded for this clone. V and J are TRBV7-3 and TRBJ2-3; D uncertain. Germline V gene sequence: CDR1 SGHTA, CDR2 FQGTGA. The V end lost 3 bases, the J end lost 4 bases, and 8 bases lay between the germline ends. The CDR3 runs 13 residues. This CDR3 is CASSFGPPDTQYF. DNA for the CDR3: TGTGCCAGCAGCTTTGGGCCCCCAGATACGCAGTATTTT.

The chain combines TRBV28 with TRBJ1-5, with D possibly matching TRBD1 (5 bases). This CDR3 contains 21 residues. V was cut by 6 bases and J by 0 bases, with 30 bases left in between. Germline V gene data show CDR1 as MDHEN and CDR2 as SYDVKM. For the CDR3, the DNA is TGTGCCAGCAGCCCAGTCGTGGGGGGGATCATACCTGATCTTAGCAATCAGCCCCAGCATTTT. This translates into CASSPVVGGIIPDLSNQPQHF. Combining the CDR3 with reference TRBV28 and TRBJ1-5 gives the whole variable domain DVKVTQSSRYLVKRTGEKVFLECVQDMDHENMFWYRQDPGLGLRLIYFSYDVKMKEKGDIPEGYSVSREKKERFSLILESASTNQTSMYLCASSPVVGGIIPDLSNQPQHFGDGTRLSIL.

J is TRBJ2-3 and V is TRBV30; D is unresolved. Germline CDR1 and CDR2: GTSNPN and SVGIG (reference sequence). The germline V and J ends were trimmed by 2 bases and 5 bases, with 11 bases remaining between them. The CDR3 runs to 13 residues. The CDR3 protein is CAWSPQPGDTQYF. The CDR3 bases are TGTGCCTGGAGTCCACAACCAGGAGATACGCAGTATTTT.

This clone was observed a handful of times. The gene calls are TRBV5-1 and TRBJ2-5; 7 bases fit TRBD1. The CDR3 is 14 residues long. The V gene's germline CDR1 is SGHRS and CDR2 YFSETQ. Trimming at V came to 0 bases and at J to 4 bases, leaving 3 bases not matched to a gene. The CDR3 sequence is CASSLGGGGETQYF. Written as DNA, the CDR3 is TGCGCCAGCAGCTTGGGAGGGGGCGGAGAGACCCAGTACTTC.

The chain uses TRBV19 and TRBJ2-1; TRBD2 is a possible D gene (7 bases). CDR1 is LNHDA, CDR2 SQIVND, per germline (reference sequence). This CDR3 comprises 19 residues. The V gene lost 6 bases and the J gene lost 0 bases, with 24 bases spanning the gap. The CDR3 reads CASSRGRAGSSSSYNEQFF. CDR3 nucleotide sequence: TGTGCCAGTAGCAGGGGACGAGCGGGGAGCTCGAGCTCCTACAATGAGCAGTTCTTC.

The V gene is TRBV28, the J gene TRBJ1-5; D is unresolved. The CDR3 consists of 13 residues. The germline gives CDR1 MDHEN, CDR2 SYDVKM. V lost 3 bases and J lost 11, with 14 bases in between. The CDR3 here is CASSFSLFSAQHF. The CDR3 DNA sequence: TGTGCCAGCAGTTTCTCCCTCTTTTCGGCCCAGCATTTT. Looking up the rest from reference TRBV28 and TRBJ1-5 gives the full variable domain: DVKVTQSSRYLVKRTGEKVFLECVQDMDHENMFWYRQDPGLGLRLIYFSYDVKMKEKGDIPEGYSVSREKKERFSLILESASTNQTSMYLCASSFSLFSAQHFGDGTRLSIL.

The chain recombines TRBV30 with TRBJ2-7; 11 bases are shared with TRBD2. Germline V CDR1 and CDR2: GTSNPN, SVGIG (reference sequence). The CDR3 length is 14 residues. J gave up 6 bases and V 1 base, and 5 bases lay outside the gene matches. The CDR3 region has the DNA TGTGCCTGGAGTGGGGTTAGCGGGAGGGTCGAGCAGTACTTC. Amino acid sequence: CAWSGVSGRVEQYF.

The V and J genes are TRBV30 and TRBJ1-2, with D perhaps TRBD1 (6 bases). The CDR3 loop spans 13 amino acids. The germline V and J ends were trimmed by 5 bases and 4 bases, with 14 bases remaining between them. Germline CDR1 reads GTSNPN; CDR2 reads SVGIG (reference sequence). CDR3 protein: CAWEFRGAYGYTF. In DNA, the CDR3 is TGTGCCTGGGAGTTCAGGGGAGCCTATGGCTACACCTTC.

The chain has TRBV19 and TRBJ2-2, with 7 nucleotides matching TRBD2. Germline trimming cut 10 bases from V and 3 bases from J; bases unmatched to any gene: 8. The CDR3 consists of 14 residues. Per the germline V gene, CDR1 is LNHDA and CDR2 is SQIVND (reference sequence). The CDR3 region has the DNA TGTGCCACCCAGGGAGGGGCCCACACCGGGGAGCTGTTTTTT. Translating gives CATQGGAHTGELFF.

The chain is built from TRBV6-4 and TRBJ2-7; 9 bases align to TRBD2. The CDR3 spans 14 residues. J gave up 4 bases and V 6 bases, and 7 bases lay outside the gene matches. Germline assignment: CDR1 MRHNA and CDR2 SNTAGT. The chain's CDR3 is CASRGALAGYEQYF. The CDR3 DNA reads TGTGCCAGCAGGGGGGCCCTAGCGGGGTACGAGCAGTACTTC.

V is TRBV28 and J is TRBJ2-1, with 7 bases lining up with TRBD1. Per the germline V gene, CDR1 is MDHEN and CDR2 is SYDVKM. This CDR3 has 15 residues. V shed 8 bases and J 1 base; nucleotides not matched to a gene: 8. Here the CDR3 reads CASRQGTISYNEQFF. The CDR3 nucleotides read TGTGCCAGCCGACAGGGAACCATTTCCTACAATGAGCAGTTCTTC.

The CDR3 loop reads CASSLSQGARDEQYF. The DNA for the CDR3 is TGCGCCAGCAGCCTGTCGCAGGGGGCGCGAGACGAGCAGTACTTC. This chain connects TRBV5-1 to TRBJ2-7; 8 nucleotides align to TRBD1. The germline V gene has CDR1 SGHRS and CDR2 YFSETQ. V gave up 4 bases and J gave up 5 bases; unmatched junction bases: 11. There are 15 residues in the CDR3.

The CDR3 protein is CASTPEGRARPGELFF. The DNA for the CDR3 is TGTGCCAGCACTCCCGAGGGAAGGGCCCGGCCCGGGGAGCTGTTTTTT. The chain combines TRBV27 with TRBJ2-2, with TRBD2 as a possible D gene (5 bases). Between the trimmed V and J ends, which lost 7 bases and 6 bases, there was a span of 21 bases. In germline, CDR1 is MNHEY, CDR2 SMNVEV (reference sequence). CDR3 length equals 16 residues.

CDR3 in amino acids: CASSRTSAEAFF. The CDR3 DNA follows: TGTGCCAGTAGTAGGACATCTGCTGAAGCTTTCTTT. The chain combines TRBV19 with TRBJ1-1; D is perhaps TRBD1 (5 bases). Germline CDR1 reads LNHDA; CDR2 reads SQIVND (reference sequence). Trimming took 4 bases from V and 6 from J, leaving 9 bases between them. This CDR3 has 12 amino acids.

This clone has a handful of counts. J is TRBJ2-1 and V is TRBV27; 9 bases are a match to TRBD1. The germline V gene has CDR1 MNHEY and CDR2 SMNVEV (reference sequence). The V segment lost 7 bases and the J segment 5 bases; nucleotides outside the gene matches: 12. The CDR3 length is 16 residues. The DNA of the CDR3 is TGTGCCAGCACACCCTCGAGACAGGGGGTCGACAATGAGCAGTTCTTC. It translates to CASTPSRQGVDNEQFF.

This rearrangement joins TRBV7-2 to TRBJ1-1; 11 bases match TRBD1. The trim removed 2 bases at V and 3 bases at J, leaving 8 bases unmatched. Germline V gene lookup returns CDR1 SGHTA and CDR2 FQGNSA. CDR3 length: 17 residues. The DNA for the CDR3 is TGTGCCAGCAGCTTACAAGGGTGGGACAGGGGGGACACTGAAGCTTTCTTT. Translation: CASSLQGWDRGDTEAFF.

The V and J genes are TRBV4-2 and TRBJ1-1, with D possibly being TRBD1 (6 bases). CDR1 and CDR2 from the germline V gene are LGHNA and YNFKEQ. Trimming took 5 bases from V and 2 from J, leaving 15 bases between them. CDR3 length: 15 residues. Here the CDR3 reads CASSAHRALNTEAFF. For the CDR3, the DNA is TGTGCCAGCAGCGCCCACAGGGCGCTCAACACTGAAGCTTTCTTT.

The chain combines TRBV7-2 with TRBJ2-4; a weak D match, TRBD2 (5 bases). The CDR3 has 14 residues. Per germline, CDR1 SGHTA and CDR2 FQGNSA. V gave up 3 bases and J gave up 4 bases, with 10 bases separating them. The CDR3 spells CASSFEGWKNIQYF. The CDR3 bases are TGTGCCAGCAGCTTCGAGGGTTGGAAAAACATTCAGTACTTC.

The rearrangement joins TRBV19 to TRBJ2-3; D unclear. This CDR3 comprises 13 residues. The V end was cut by 4 bases, the J end by 5 bases, with 10 bases between. Germline V gene sequence: CDR1 LNHDA, CDR2 SQIVND (reference sequence). CDR3 coding DNA: TGTGCCAGTAGTACGACGGGTAGAGATACGCAGTATTTT. This translates into CASSTTGRDTQYF.

V is TRBV2 and J is TRBJ1-5, with 7 bases lining up with TRBD1. CDR1 SNHLY and CDR2 FYNNEI come from the germline V gene. Losses at the gene ends were 3 bases for V and 3 bases for J; bases not matched to a gene: 2. This CDR3 has 14 amino acids. The DNA for the CDR3 is TGTGCCAGCAGTGAGACAGGGTCCAATCAGCCCCAGCATTTT. As protein: CASSETGSNQPQHF.

The V call is TRBV4-1, the J call TRBJ1-1; D is perhaps TRBD1 (6 bases). CDR3 length: 17 residues. Germline V gives CDR1 MGHRA, CDR2 YSYEKL. With 0 bases removed from V and 5 bases from J, the gap between germline ends came to 19 bases. The CDR3 loop is CASSQEEGGARSTEAFF. For the CDR3, the DNA is TGCGCCAGCAGCCAAGAAGAAGGGGGGGCGAGGAGTACTGAAGCTTTCTTT.

V and J are TRBV18 and TRBJ2-7, with 11 bases identical to TRBD2. Looked up from germline, CDR1 is KGHSH and CDR2 is LQKENI. With V trimmed by 4 bases and J by 6 bases, 11 bases remained unmatched. The CDR3 totals 16 residues. The CDR3 loop is CASSQPTLAGALEQYF. CDR3 bases: TGTGCCAGCTCACAACCTACACTAGCGGGAGCCCTCGAGCAGTACTTC. Full variable domain (outside the CDR3, taken from reference TRBV18 and TRBJ2-7): NAGVMQNPRHLVRRRGQEARLRCSPMKGHSHVYWYRQLPEEGLKFMVYLQKENIIDESGMPKERFSAEFPKEGPSILRIQQVVRGDSAAYFCASSQPTLAGALEQYFGPGTRLTVT.

The rearrangement links TRBV28 to TRBJ1-5; D may be TRBD1 (5 bases). The germline V gene has CDR1 MDHEN and CDR2 SYDVKM. V lost 8 bases and J 1 base, leaving 18 bases between the germline ends. This CDR3 has 16 amino acids. The CDR3 protein is CASRRGWDRSNQPQHF. Here the CDR3 DNA reads TGTGCCAGCCGGCGGGGGTGGGATAGGAGCAATCAGCCCCAGCATTTT.

The chain carries TRBV4-2 and TRBJ1-2; 10 bases agree with TRBD1. The CDR3 is made up of 13 amino acids. Germline assignment: CDR1 LGHNA and CDR2 YNFKEQ. V lost 7 bases, J lost 3 bases, and 2 bases stayed unmatched. CDR3 sequence reads: CASIGTGDYGYTF. As DNA, the CDR3 is TGTGCCAGCATAGGGACAGGGGACTATGGCTACACCTTC.

This clone was observed a handful of times. The rearrangement uses TRBV7-2 and TRBJ1-2; TRBD1 agrees at 8 bases. The CDR3 is made up of 15 amino acids. Germline V gene data show CDR1 as SGHTA and CDR2 as FQGNSA. After removal of 1 base from V and 6 bases from J, the junction contained 7 bases not matched to a gene. The CDR3 sequence is CASSLGRLQGDGYTF. The CDR3, as DNA: TGTGCCAGCAGCTTAGGACGACTACAGGGGGATGGCTACACCTTC.